A selection of T cell receptor beta chains follows, all from one sample in a study of a mutant IDH1 vaccine in newly diagnosed glioma. Their recognized antigens are unknown. Measured with immunoSEQ multiplex PCR; TCRdb has only the in-frame clones, and not every one. The sample contains approximately 82,000 clones, approximately 89% of which appear only once. Sequenced material: PBMCs, taken from a glioma patient whose treatment included an IDH1 peptide vaccine. The receptors were gathered from a woman in her forties or fifties with glioma. Each CDR3 is given with its conserved first and last residue. The D gene is left open where the match is weak. Not all rows give a size; the values are once, few, many and, for expanded clones, a class.

TRBV5-6	TRBD1	.	TRBJ2-1	CASSSTGANEQFF	TGTGCCAGCAGCTCGACAGGGGCCAATGAGCAGTTCTTC
TRBV6-5	.	.	TRBJ1-2	CASSYNTVYYGYTF	TGTGCCAGCAGTTATAATACAGTCTACTATGGCTACACCTTC
TRBV21-1	.	.	TRBJ1-5	CASSKRPRDQPQHF	TGTGCCAGCAGCAAACGGCCCCGTGATCAGCCCCAGCATTTT
TRBV25-1	.	few	TRBJ1-5	CASSELQPQGQPQHF	TGTGCCAGCAGTGAATTACAACCACAGGGCCAGCCCCAGCATTTT
TRBV10-1	.	.	TRBJ2-3	CASSDSLGVDTQYF	TGCGCCAGCAGTGACTCCTTGGGGGTAGATACGCAGTATTTT
TRBV4-1	.	.	TRBJ1-5	CASSQGGAGGNQPQHF	TGCGCCAGCAGCCAAGGGGGCGCAGGGGGCAATCAGCCCCAGCATTTT
TRBV9	TRBD2	.	TRBJ2-1	CASSVAVRRGDNEQFF	TGTGCCAGCAGCGTAGCGGTCCGGCGGGGGGACAATGAGCAGTTCTTC
TRBV5-1	.	.	TRBJ2-7	CASSSLQGRGYEQYF	TGCGCCAGCAGCTCACTACAGGGAAGGGGATACGAGCAGTACTTC
TRBV5-1	TRBD1	.	TRBJ1-2	CASSLSGTGGGGYTF	TGCGCCAGCAGCTTATCCGGGACAGGGGGCGGTGGCTACACCTTC
TRBV5-1	.	.	TRBJ2-5	CASSSARGRKGETQYF	TGCGCCAGCAGCTCTGCTCGGGGGCGGAAGGGGGAGACCCAGTACTTC
TRBV5-1	TRBD2	.	TRBJ2-3	CASSPGTSSDTQYF	TGCGCCAGCAGCCCAGGGACTAGCAGCGATACGCAGTATTTT
TRBV7-2	TRBD2	.	TRBJ2-5	CASSTWRASGRHRETQYF	TGTGCCAGCAGCACCTGGAGGGCTAGCGGGCGTCACAGGGAGACCCAGTACTTC
TRBV6-1	.	once	TRBJ2-6	CASSFRDAGANVLTF	TGTGCCAGCAGTTTCCGGGACGCTGGGGCCAACGTCCTGACTTTC
TRBV30	.	.	TRBJ1-3	CASGTGLIGNTIYF	TGTGCCTCCGGAACAGGGCTCATTGGAAACACCATATATTTT
TRBV30	TRBD2	.	TRBJ2-5	CAWSVGGSAETQYF	TGTGCCTGGAGTGTAGGCGGGAGTGCAGAGACCCAGTACTTC
TRBV2	.	.	TRBJ2-3	CASSGPLDTQYF	TGTGCCAGCAGTGGACCCCTAGATACGCAGTATTTT
TRBV5-1	TRBD2	.	TRBJ2-7	CASRVAGTSGYEQYF	TGCGCCAGCAGAGTAGCCGGGACTAGCGGTTACGAGCAGTACTTC
TRBV9	.	.	TRBJ2-2	CASSVPLEGGTGELFF	TGTGCCAGCAGCGTACCCTTGGAAGGGGGCACCGGGGAGCTGTTTTTT
TRBV25-1	TRBD1	.	TRBJ1-1	CASIPMGQGNTEAFF	TGTGCCAGCATCCCAATGGGACAGGGGAACACTGAAGCTTTCTTT
TRBV29-1	TRBD1	.	TRBJ1-2	CSVRDSAHYGYTF	TGCAGCGTTCGGGACAGCGCCCACTATGGCTACACCTTC
TRBV7-8	.	once	TRBJ2-7	CASSLDRTLGSYEQYF	TGTGCCAGCAGCTTAGACAGGACATTAGGCTCCTACGAGCAGTACTTC
TRBV21-1	.	.	TRBJ2-3	CASSKLTDTQYF	TGTGCCAGCAGCAAGCTCACAGATACGCAGTATTTT
TRBV5-5	.	.	TRBJ1-1	CASSRIPNTEAFF	TGTGCCAGCAGCCGAATCCCGAACACTGAAGCTTTCTTT
TRBV5-1	.	.	TRBJ2-7	CASKLGPPSSYEQYF	TGCGCCAGCAAATTAGGGCCGCCAAGCTCCTACGAGCAGTACTTC
TRBV13	.	.	TRBJ2-4	CASSLYRAKNIQYF	TGTGCCAGCAGCTTATACAGGGCCAAAAACATTCAGTACTTC
TRBV5-1	TRBD1	.	TRBJ2-1	CASSPGQGRYNEQFF	TGCGCCAGCAGCCCAGGACAGGGGCGCTACAATGAGCAGTTCTTC
TRBV27	.	.	TRBJ2-1	CASGWVGPGQFF	TGTGCCAGCGGTTGGGTGGGGCCTGGGCAGTTCTTC
TRBV6-4	.	.	TRBJ1-1	CASSTGMNTEAFF	TGTGCCAGCAGTACCGGGATGAACACTGAAGCTTTCTTT
TRBV7-2	TRBD1	.	TRBJ2-1	CASSAGQGAYNEQFF	TGTGCCAGCAGCGCCGGACAGGGTGCTTACAATGAGCAGTTCTTC